The subject of this entry is one T cell receptor beta chain. Sequencing was performed with immunoSEQ multiplex PCR; in TCRdb, only in-frame clones are kept and a portion is missing. The profile shows roughly 180,000 clones, around 90% of them singletons. This entry is derived from a study of control samples from healthy donors and cancer patients. This CDR3 has 16 residues. Trimming pared 3 bases from V and 0 bases from J, leaving 9 bases between. CDR1 SEHNR and CDR2 FQNEAQ come from the germline V gene (reference sequence). The sequencing input was blood. The V gene is TRBV7-9, the J gene TRBJ1-6, with unresolved D. This receptor was obtained from a woman between 35 and 50 years old in good health. Here the CDR3 reads CASSLTFSSYNSPLHF. The CDR3 DNA sequence: TGTGCCAGCAGCTTGACATTTAGCTCCTATAATTCACCCCTCCACTTT.